Presented here are 4 T cell receptor beta chains from one specimen sequenced in a study of cytomegalovirus exposure and HLA in healthy donors. PCR involved 60 Vbeta and 13 Jbeta primers. Some clones are missing from TCRdb's copy, which holds only in-frame ones; the method was immunoSEQ multiplex PCR. This sample has over 100,000 clones; 65% to 90% occur once, and the top ten carry 2% to 2.5%. Sequenced material: PBMCs. The receptors shown here come from a young man in good health and CMV-seronegative.

In this sample, this clone turned up a few times. J is TRBJ1-2 and V is TRBV7-9, with D perhaps TRBD1 (6 bases). V was pared by 1 base and J by 1 base, with 7 bases between. The CDR3 spans 14 residues. Germline lookup yields CDR1 SEHNR and CDR2 FQNEAQ (reference sequence). CDR3 amino acids: CASSLEGGNYGYTF. CDR3 nucleotide sequence: TGTGCCAGCAGCTTAGAAGGGGGTAACTATGGCTACACCTTC. Based on the CDR3 plus reference TRBV7-9 and TRBJ1-2, the full variable domain is DTGVSQNPRHKITKRGQNVTFRCDPISEHNRLYWYRQTLGQGPEFLTYFQNEAQLEKSRLLSDRFSAERPKGSFSTLEIQRTEQGDSAMYLCASSLEGGNYGYTFGSGTRLTVV.

The J gene is TRBJ2-1, the V gene TRBV7-9; a possible D gene is TRBD2 (6 bases). With 5 bases removed from V and 8 bases from J, the gap between germline ends came to 19 bases. Per the germline V gene, CDR1 is SEHNR and CDR2 is FQNEAQ (reference sequence). The CDR3 extends over 15 amino acids. CDR3 DNA sequence: TGTGCCAGCAGCCCGCGGGAACAAGCGAAGGATGAGCAGTTCTTC. This codes for CASSPREQAKDEQFF.

The chain links TRBV30 to TRBJ1-2; 7 positions match TRBD1. Germline lookup yields CDR1 GTSNPN and CDR2 SVGIG (reference sequence). The junction had 8 bases not matched to a gene; V was cut back by 7 bases and J by 3 bases. The CDR3 totals 13 residues. The CDR3 DNA sequence: TGTGCCTTCCAGGGACAGTATCACTATGGCTACACCTTC. This encodes CAFQGQYHYGYTF.

V is TRBV2 and J is TRBJ2-7, with TRBD2 matching 7 bases. Germline CDR1 and CDR2: SNHLY and FYNNEI. The V segment lost 8 bases and the J segment 4 bases; nucleotides outside the gene matches: 8. This CDR3 region has 13 residues. CDR3 loop: CASVGGSDYEQYF. The CDR3 DNA is TGTGCCAGCGTCGGGGGGTCGGATTACGAGCAGTACTTC.